These 19 T cell receptor beta chains came from one sample sequenced in a study of cytomegalovirus exposure and HLA in healthy donors. It was with 60 Vbeta and 13 Jbeta primers that the PCR ran. Only in-frame clones appear in the TCRdb table, and some are missing; sequencing was by immunoSEQ multiplex PCR. This table holds approximately 160,000 clones, approximately 71% found once. The material sequenced was PBMCs. All receptors derive from a man aged 45 to 65 in good health and CMV-seronegative.

The V call is TRBV18, the J call TRBJ1-2; TRBD1 aligns across 10 bases. This CDR3 has 16 amino acids. Germline values: CDR1 KGHSH, CDR2 LQKENI. J lost 4 bases, V lost 3 bases, and 8 bases had no gene match. CDR3 coding DNA: TGTGCCAGCTCACCCATGACAGGGGGCAATTTCTATGGCTACACCTTC. This sequence encodes CASSPMTGGNFYGYTF.

The chain has TRBV2 and TRBJ1-3; D is undetermined. The CDR3 is 14 amino acids. The germline V gene has CDR1 SNHLY and CDR2 FYNNEI. The ends were cut back, 4 bases at V and 4 bases at J, with 11 bases in the middle. CDR3 sequence reads: CASSVGGLGNTIYF. In DNA form, the CDR3 reads TGTGCCAGCAGTGTTGGTGGTCTAGGAAACACCATATATTTT.

This chain joins TRBV4-1 and TRBJ2-7; TRBD1 matches at 11 bases. This CDR3 has 15 amino acids. V lost 1 base, J lost 4 bases, and 3 bases stayed unmatched. Germline V CDR1 and CDR2: MGHRA, YSYEKL. This chain's CDR3 is CASSQGGQGVYEQYF. The CDR3 DNA reads as TGCGCCAGCAGCCAAGGGGGACAGGGGGTTTACGAGCAGTACTTC.

CDR3 region: CASQADATNEKLFF. CDR3 sequence (DNA): TGTGCCAGCCAGGCTGACGCAACTAATGAAAAACTGTTTTTT. This chain uses TRBV7-8 with TRBJ1-4, with no clear D. Germline lookup yields CDR1 SGHVS and CDR2 FQNEAQ. The CDR3 consists of 14 residues. The V end was cut by 8 bases, the J end by 0 bases, with 10 bases between.

This chain uses TRBV7-2 with TRBJ2-1; 11 bases map to TRBD2. With V trimmed by 4 bases and J by 7 bases, 6 bases remained unmatched. The CDR3 totals 15 residues. Germline assignment: CDR1 SGHTA and CDR2 FQGNSA. CDR3 DNA sequence: TGTGCCAGCAGCTACCGACTAGCGGGACAGAATGAGCAGTTCTTC. Protein sequence: CASSYRLAGQNEQFF.

This chain connects TRBV28 to TRBJ1-2; 8 nucleotides match TRBD1. The CDR3 sequence is 15 residues long. V dropped 3 bases and J dropped 5; count of bases not matched to a gene: 8. The V gene's germline CDR1 is MDHEN and CDR2 SYDVKM. DNA for the CDR3: TGTGCCAGCAGTTTGTCCGGGACAGGCTTTTATGGCTACACCTTC. Its translation: CASSLSGTGFYGYTF.

This chain connects TRBV6-5 to TRBJ1-1; tentatively, D is TRBD1 (6 bases). The germline V and J ends were trimmed by 5 bases and 5 bases, with 12 bases remaining between them. The length of the CDR3 is 13 residues. Germline CDR1 and CDR2: MNHEY and SVGAGI. CDR3 sequence reads: CASSTGWGTEAFF. In DNA form, the CDR3 reads TGTGCCAGCAGTACAGGGTGGGGGACTGAAGCTTTCTTT.

The chain uses TRBV20-1 and TRBJ1-2; D is uncertain. CDR3 size: 11 residues. Trimming removed 3 bases from V and 6 bases from J, with 8 bases in between. Per germline, CDR1 DFQATT and CDR2 SNEGSKA (reference sequence). The CDR3 spells CSASFGDGYTF. CDR3 DNA sequence: TGCAGTGCTAGTTTCGGGGATGGCTACACCTTC.

The chain recombines TRBV5-1 with TRBJ1-6, with 9 bases lining up with TRBD1. Germline values: CDR1 SGHRS, CDR2 YFSETQ. V shed 4 bases, J shed 7 bases, and the junction held 12 bases outside the gene matches. The CDR3 consists of 17 residues. The CDR3 DNA sequence: TGCGCCAGCAGCCTGGACAGGGGAAGGCCGAAGAATTCACCCCTCCACTTT. This gives the protein CASSLDRGRPKNSPLHF.

The chain couples TRBV12-5 to TRBJ1-3; the D is unclear. Germline V gives CDR1 LGHNT, CDR2 FRNRAP. The CDR3 is 13 residues long. V lost 5 bases and J 7 bases, leaving 12 bases between the germline ends. Here the CDR3 DNA reads TGTGCTAGTGGTGCTTCCAACGAGAACACCATATATTTT. Amino acids: CASGASNENTIYF.

This clone has just one count. The chain combines TRBV2 with TRBJ2-2; tentative D call: TRBD2 (5 bases). This CDR3 has 15 amino acids. V lost 7 bases, J lost 1 base, and 13 bases lay in between. Germline V gene lookup returns CDR1 SNHLY and CDR2 FYNNEI. The CDR3 DNA sequence: TGTGCCAGCAAAGAGGAGGATCTGAACACCGGGGAGCTGTTTTTT. It yields the protein CASKEEDLNTGELFF.

The chain has TRBV28 and TRBJ1-6, with 11 bases aligning to TRBD1. Germline values: CDR1 MDHEN, CDR2 SYDVKM. There are 15 residues in the CDR3. Germline trimming cut 8 bases from V and 5 bases from J; bases unmatched to any gene: 5. The CDR3 loop reads CASGRTGGHNSPLHF. For the CDR3, the DNA is TGTGCCAGCGGTAGGACAGGGGGCCATAATTCACCCCTCCACTTT.

The CDR3 DNA reads TGCGCCAGCAGCCCCCGGGGAAATGGGGAAAAACTGTTTTTT. It translates to CASSPRGNGEKLFF. This sequence joins TRBV5-1 and TRBJ1-4; D gene unclear. Germline CDR1 reads SGHRS; CDR2 reads YFSETQ. This CDR3 has 14 residues. V lost 4 bases and J lost 8, with 15 bases in between.

The V and J genes are TRBV5-6 and TRBJ2-1, with TRBD1 as a possible D gene (6 bases). CDR1 and CDR2 from the germline V gene are SGHDT and YYEEEE. V was clipped by 5 bases and J by 0 bases, with 15 bases between them. The CDR3 runs 16 residues. The CDR3 region has the DNA TGTGCCAGCAGTTTTTCCACAGGGAGCTCCTACAATGAGCAGTTCTTC. It specifies CASSFSTGSSYNEQFF.

As regards this clone: One end of the junction fails to match germline, which may point to a read error. The gene calls are TRBV7-7 and TRBJ2-2; D call uncertain. Germline CDR1 and CDR2: SSHAT and FNYEAQ (reference sequence). This CDR3 is 15 amino acids long. The CDR3 DNA sequence: TGTGCTAGCAGCTTAGAGCCGGGTAACACCGGGGAGCTGTTTTTT. It specifies CASSLEPGNTGELFF. The full variable domain, its missing parts supplied by reference TRBV7-7 and TRBJ2-2, is GAGVSQSPRYKVTKRGQDVTLRCDPISSHATLYWYQQALGQGPEFLTYFNYEAQPDKSGLPSDRFSAERPEGSISTLTIQRTEQRDSAMYRCASSLEPGNTGELFFGEGSRLTVL.

This rearrangement joins TRBV6-1 to TRBJ1-1; TRBD1 might be the D (5 bases). From germline, CDR1 is MNHNS and CDR2 SASEGT. Trimming removed 6 bases at V and 1 base at J, with 15 bases between. CDR3 length equals 15 residues. This CDR3 is CASSVLGQPNTEAFF. CDR3 sequence (DNA): TGTGCCAGCAGCGTACTCGGACAACCGAACACTGAAGCTTTCTTT.

This chain uses TRBV7-9 with TRBJ2-3; D not certain. Trimming removed 4 bases from V and 0 bases from J, with 5 bases in between. The CDR3 has 13 residues. The germline CDR1 and CDR2 sequences are SEHNR and FQNEAQ (reference sequence). This CDR3 reads CASSSSSTDTQYF. CDR3 DNA sequence: TGTGCCAGCAGCTCCAGTAGCACAGATACGCAGTATTTT.

This clone was observed a single time. The rearrangement joins TRBV5-1 to TRBJ2-5; 8 bases map to TRBD1. The CDR3 covers 14 residues. The trim removed 4 bases at V and 2 bases at J, leaving 4 bases unmatched. CDR1 and CDR2 from the germline V gene are SGHRS and YFSETQ. In DNA form, the CDR3 reads TGCGCCAGCAGCAAGGACAGGGATCAAGAGACCCAGTACTTC. Translated, it gives CASSKDRDQETQYF. The full variable domain, its missing parts supplied by reference TRBV5-1 and TRBJ2-5, is KAGVTQTPRYLIKTRGQQVTLSCSPISGHRSVSWYQQTPGQGLQFLFEYFSETQRNKGNFPGRFSGRQFSNSRSEMNVSTLELGDSALYLCASSKDRDQETQYFGPGTRLLVL.

The rearrangement joins TRBV10-3 to TRBJ2-1, with 9 bases fitting TRBD1. Germline V lookup: CDR1 ENHRY, CDR2 SYGVKD. The CDR3 has 15 amino acids. Trimming cost V 6 bases and J 8 bases; bases outside gene matches: 11. CDR3 DNA: TGTGCCATCAGCCCCGGGACAGGGTACGGAGATGAGCAGTTCTTC. This translates into CAISPGTGYGDEQFF.